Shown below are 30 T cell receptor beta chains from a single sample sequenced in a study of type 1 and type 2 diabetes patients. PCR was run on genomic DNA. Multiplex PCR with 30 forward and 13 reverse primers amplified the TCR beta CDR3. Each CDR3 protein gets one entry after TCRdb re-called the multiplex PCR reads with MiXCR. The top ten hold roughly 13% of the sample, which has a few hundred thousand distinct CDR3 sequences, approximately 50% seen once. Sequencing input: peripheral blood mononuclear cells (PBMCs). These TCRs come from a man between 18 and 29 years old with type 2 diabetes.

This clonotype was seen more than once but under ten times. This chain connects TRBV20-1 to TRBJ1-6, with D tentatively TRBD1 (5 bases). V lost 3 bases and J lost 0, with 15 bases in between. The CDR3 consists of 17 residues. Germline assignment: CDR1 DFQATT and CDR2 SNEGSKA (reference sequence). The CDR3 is CSARGGRLSSYNSPLHF. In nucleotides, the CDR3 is TGCAGTGCTAGGGGGGGGAGATTAAGCTCCTATAATTCACCCCTCCACTTT.

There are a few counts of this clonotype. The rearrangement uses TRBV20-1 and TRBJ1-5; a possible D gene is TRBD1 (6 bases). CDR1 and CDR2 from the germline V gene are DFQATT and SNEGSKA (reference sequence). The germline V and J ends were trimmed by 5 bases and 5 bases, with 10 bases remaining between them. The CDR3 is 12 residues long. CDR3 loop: CSAVQGYQPQHF. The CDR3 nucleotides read TGCAGTGCTGTACAGGGTTATCAGCCCCAGCATTTT.

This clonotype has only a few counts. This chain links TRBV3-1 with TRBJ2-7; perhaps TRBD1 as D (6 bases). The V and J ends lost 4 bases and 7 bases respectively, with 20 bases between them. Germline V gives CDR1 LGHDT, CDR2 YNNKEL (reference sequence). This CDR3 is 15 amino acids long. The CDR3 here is CASSPDRGQFKEQYF. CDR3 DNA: TGTGCCAGCAGCCCGGACCGAGGACAGTTTAAGGAGCAGTACTTC.

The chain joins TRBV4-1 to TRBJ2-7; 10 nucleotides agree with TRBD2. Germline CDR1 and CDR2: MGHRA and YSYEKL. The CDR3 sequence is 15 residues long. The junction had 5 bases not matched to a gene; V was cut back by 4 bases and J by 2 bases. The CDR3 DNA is TGCGCCAGCAGCCTCACTAGCGGGGATACCTACGAGCAGTACTTC. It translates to CASSLTSGDTYEQYF.

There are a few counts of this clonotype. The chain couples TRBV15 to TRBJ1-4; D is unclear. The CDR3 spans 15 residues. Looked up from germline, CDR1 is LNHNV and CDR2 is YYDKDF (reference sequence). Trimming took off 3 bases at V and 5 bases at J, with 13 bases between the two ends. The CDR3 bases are TGTGCCACCAGCAGGGGGTCCTTGGGCAATGAAAAACTGTTTTTT. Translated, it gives CATSRGSLGNEKLFF.

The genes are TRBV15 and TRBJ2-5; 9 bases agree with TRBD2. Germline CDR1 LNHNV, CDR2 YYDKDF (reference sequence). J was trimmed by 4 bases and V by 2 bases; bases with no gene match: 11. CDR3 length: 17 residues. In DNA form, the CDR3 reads TGTGCCACCAGCAGACGAGTCGGGGCGGGGGGGCCAGAGACCCAGTACTTC. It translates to CATSRRVGAGGPETQYF.

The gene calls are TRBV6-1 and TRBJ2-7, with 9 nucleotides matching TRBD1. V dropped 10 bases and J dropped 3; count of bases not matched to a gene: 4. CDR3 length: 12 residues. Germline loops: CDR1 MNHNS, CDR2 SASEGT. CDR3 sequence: CAIPGQGYEQYF. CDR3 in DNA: TGTGCCATCCCGGGACAGGGCTACGAGCAGTACTTC.

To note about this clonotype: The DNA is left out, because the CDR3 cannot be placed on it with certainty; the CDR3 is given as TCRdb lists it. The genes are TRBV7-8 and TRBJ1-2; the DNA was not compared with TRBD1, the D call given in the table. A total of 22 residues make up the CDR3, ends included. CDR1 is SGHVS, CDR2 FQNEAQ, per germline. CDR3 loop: CASSQGQVRSYEQYFGPGGYTF.

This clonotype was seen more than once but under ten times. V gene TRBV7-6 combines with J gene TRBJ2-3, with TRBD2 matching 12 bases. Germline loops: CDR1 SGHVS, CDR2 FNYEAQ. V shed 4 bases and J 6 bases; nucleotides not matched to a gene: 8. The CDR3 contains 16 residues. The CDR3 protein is CASSSSGRDPADTQYF. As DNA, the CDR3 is TGTGCCAGCAGCTCTAGCGGGAGGGACCCCGCTGATACGCAGTATTTT.

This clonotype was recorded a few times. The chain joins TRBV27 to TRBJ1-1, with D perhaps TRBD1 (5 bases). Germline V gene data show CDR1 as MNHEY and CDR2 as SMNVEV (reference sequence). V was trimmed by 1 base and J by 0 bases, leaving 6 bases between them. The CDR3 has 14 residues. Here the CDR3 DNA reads TGTGCCAGCAGTTTATTGGGACTGAACACTGAAGCTTTCTTT. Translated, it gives CASSLLGLNTEAFF.

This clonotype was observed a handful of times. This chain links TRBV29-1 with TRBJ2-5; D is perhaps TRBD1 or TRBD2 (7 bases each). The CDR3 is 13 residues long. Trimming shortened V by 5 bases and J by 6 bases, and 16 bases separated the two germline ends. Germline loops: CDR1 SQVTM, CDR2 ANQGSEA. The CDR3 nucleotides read TGCAGCGTTCTCAGGGAGGGGGCGAAGACCCAGTACTTC. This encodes CSVLREGAKTQYF. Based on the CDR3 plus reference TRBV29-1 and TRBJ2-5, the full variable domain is SAVISQKPSRDICQRGTSLTIQCQVDSQVTMMFWYRQQPGQSLTLIATANQGSEATYESGFVIDKFPISRPNLTFSTLTVSNMSPEDSSIYLCSVLREGAKTQYFGPGTRLLVL.

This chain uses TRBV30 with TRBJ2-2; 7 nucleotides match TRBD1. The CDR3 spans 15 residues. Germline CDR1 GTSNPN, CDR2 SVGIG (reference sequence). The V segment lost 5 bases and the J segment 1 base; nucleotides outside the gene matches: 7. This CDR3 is CAWRKQGKNTGELFF. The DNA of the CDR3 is TGTGCCTGGCGTAAACAGGGGAAGAACACCGGGGAGCTGTTTTTT.

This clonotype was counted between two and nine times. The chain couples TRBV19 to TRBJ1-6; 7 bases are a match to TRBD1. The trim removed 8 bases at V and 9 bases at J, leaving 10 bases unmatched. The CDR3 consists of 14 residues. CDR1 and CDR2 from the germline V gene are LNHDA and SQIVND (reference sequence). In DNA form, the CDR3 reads TGTGCCAGTGCTCTGGGACAGTCTTTTTCACCCCTCCACTTT. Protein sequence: CASALGQSFSPLHF.

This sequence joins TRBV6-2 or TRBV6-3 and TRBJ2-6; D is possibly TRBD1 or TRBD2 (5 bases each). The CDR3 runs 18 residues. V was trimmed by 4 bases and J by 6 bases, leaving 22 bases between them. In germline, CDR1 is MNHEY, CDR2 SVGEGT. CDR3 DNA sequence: TGTGCCAGCAGTTCATCAGTGGGGGAATCTGGTGAGGCCAACGTCCTGACTTTC. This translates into CASSSSVGESGEANVLTF.

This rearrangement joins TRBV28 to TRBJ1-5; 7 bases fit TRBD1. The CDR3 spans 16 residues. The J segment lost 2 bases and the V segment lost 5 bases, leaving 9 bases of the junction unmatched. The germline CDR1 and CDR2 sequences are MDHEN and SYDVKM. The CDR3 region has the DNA TGTGCCAGCAGTGTCCCTCAGGGGGGAGGCAATCAGCCCCAGCATTTT. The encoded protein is CASSVPQGGGNQPQHF. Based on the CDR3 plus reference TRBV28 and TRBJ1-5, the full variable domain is DVKVTQSSRYLVKRTGEKVFLECVQDMDHENMFWYRQDPGLGLRLIYFSYDVKMKEKGDIPEGYSVSREKKERFSLILESASTNQTSMYLCASSVPQGGGNQPQHFGDGTRLSIL.

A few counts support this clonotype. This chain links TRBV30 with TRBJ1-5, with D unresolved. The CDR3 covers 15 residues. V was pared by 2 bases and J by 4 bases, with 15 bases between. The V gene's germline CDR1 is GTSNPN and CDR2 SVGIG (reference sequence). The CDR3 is CAWSRDMGRNQPQHF. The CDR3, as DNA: TGTGCCTGGAGTCGCGACATGGGTAGGAATCAGCCCCAGCATTTT.

The CDR3 reads CASSFNREEQFF. The CDR3 DNA follows: TGCGCCAGCAGCTTTAACAGGGAAGAGCAGTTCTTC. V and J are TRBV5-1 and TRBJ2-1, with a weak D call TRBD1 (6 bases). The germline CDR1 and CDR2 sequences are SGHRS and YFSETQ. The CDR3 totals 12 residues. V lost 2 bases, J lost 10 bases, and 10 bases lay in between.

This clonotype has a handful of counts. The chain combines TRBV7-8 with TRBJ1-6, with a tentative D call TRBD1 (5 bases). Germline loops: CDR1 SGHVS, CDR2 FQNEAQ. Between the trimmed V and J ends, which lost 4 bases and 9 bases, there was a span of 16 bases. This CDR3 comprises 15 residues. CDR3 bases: TGTGCCAGCAGCTCCCATAACCAGGGTGTTTCACCCCTCCACTTT. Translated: CASSSHNQGVSPLHF.

The CDR3 here is CASSEIVEKLFF. The CDR3 nucleotides are TGTGCCAGCAGTGAGATAGTTGAAAAACTGTTTTTT. The chain combines TRBV2 with TRBJ1-4; D gene uncertain. V lost 3 bases and J 7 bases, leaving 6 bases between the germline ends. The CDR3 has 12 residues. Germline CDR1 is SNHLY and CDR2 is FYNNEI.

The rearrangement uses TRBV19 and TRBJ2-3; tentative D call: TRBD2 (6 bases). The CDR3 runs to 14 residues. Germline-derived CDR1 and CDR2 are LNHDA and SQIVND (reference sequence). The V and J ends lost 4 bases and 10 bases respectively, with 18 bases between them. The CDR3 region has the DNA TGTGCCAGTAGTAGGACCCCGGGGCGGGATGCGCAGTATTTT. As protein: CASSRTPGRDAQYF.

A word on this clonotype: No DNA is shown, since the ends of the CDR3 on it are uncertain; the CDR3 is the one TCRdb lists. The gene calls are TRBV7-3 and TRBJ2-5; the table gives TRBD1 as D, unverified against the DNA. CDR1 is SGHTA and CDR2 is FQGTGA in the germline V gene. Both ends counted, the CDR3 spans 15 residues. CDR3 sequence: CASSPGASFLETQYF.

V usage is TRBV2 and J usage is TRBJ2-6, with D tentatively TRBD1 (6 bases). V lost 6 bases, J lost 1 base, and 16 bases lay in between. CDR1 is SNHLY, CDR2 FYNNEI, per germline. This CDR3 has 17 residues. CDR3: CASSLVDSSSGANVLTF. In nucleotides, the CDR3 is TGTGCCAGCAGCTTAGTGGACAGCAGTTCTGGGGCCAACGTCCTGACTTTC. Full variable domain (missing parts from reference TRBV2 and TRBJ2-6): EPEVTQTPSHQVTQMGQEVILRCVPISNHLYFYWYRQILGQKVEFLVSFYNNEISEKSEIFDDQFSVERPDGSNFTLKIRSTKLEDSAMYFCASSLVDSSSGANVLTFGAGSRLTVL.

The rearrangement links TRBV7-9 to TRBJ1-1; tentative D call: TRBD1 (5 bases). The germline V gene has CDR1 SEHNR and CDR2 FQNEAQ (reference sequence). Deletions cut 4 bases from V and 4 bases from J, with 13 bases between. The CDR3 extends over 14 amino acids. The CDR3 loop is CASSSRDSPTEAFF. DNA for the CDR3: TGTGCCAGCAGCTCTCGGGACTCCCCCACTGAAGCTTTCTTT.

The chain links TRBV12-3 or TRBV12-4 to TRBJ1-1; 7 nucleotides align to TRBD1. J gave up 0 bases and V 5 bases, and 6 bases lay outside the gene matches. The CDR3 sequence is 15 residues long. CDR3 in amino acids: CASSRQGSLNTEAFF. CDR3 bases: TGTGCCAGCAGTCGACAGGGATCCCTGAACACTGAAGCTTTCTTT.

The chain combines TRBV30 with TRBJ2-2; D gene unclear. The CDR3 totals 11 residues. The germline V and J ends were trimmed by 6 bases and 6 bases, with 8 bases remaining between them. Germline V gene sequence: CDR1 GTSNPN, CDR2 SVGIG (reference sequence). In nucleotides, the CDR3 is TGTGCCTGCTTGGGCGCCGGGGAGCTGTTTTTT. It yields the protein CACLGAGELFF.

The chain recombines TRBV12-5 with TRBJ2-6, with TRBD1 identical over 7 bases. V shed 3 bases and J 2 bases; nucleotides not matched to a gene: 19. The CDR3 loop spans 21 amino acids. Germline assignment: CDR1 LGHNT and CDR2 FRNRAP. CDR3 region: CASGLYRHPRRQGAGANVLTF. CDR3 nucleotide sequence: TGTGCTAGTGGTTTATATCGCCATCCCCGACGCCAGGGGGCTGGGGCCAACGTCCTGACTTTC.

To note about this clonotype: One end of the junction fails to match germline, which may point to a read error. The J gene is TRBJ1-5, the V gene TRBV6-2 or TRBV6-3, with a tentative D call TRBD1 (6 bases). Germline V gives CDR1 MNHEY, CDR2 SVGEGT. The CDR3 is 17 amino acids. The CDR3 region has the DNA TGTGCCATCAGTGATCCGGAGACAGGCGACGGCAATCAGCCCCAGCATTTT. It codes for CAISDPETGDGNQPQHF.

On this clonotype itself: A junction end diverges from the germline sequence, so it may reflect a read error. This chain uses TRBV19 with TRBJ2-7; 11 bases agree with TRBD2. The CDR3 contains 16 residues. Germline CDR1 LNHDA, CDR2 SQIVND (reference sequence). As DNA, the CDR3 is TGCGCCAGCAGCTTGGTCCCTAGCGGGGGGTGGTACGAGCAGTACTTC. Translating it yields CASSLVPSGGWYEQYF.

CDR3: CASSFPTSESSYNSPLHF. In nucleotides, the CDR3 is TGTGCCAGCAGTTTCCCCACCTCAGAGAGCTCCTATAATTCACCCCTCCACTTT. This chain links TRBV13 with TRBJ1-6; D not resolved. CDR3 length: 18 amino acids. The germline V gene encodes CDR1 PRHDT and CDR2 FYEKMQ (reference sequence). Trimming cost V 6 bases and J 0 bases, with 18 bases left between them.

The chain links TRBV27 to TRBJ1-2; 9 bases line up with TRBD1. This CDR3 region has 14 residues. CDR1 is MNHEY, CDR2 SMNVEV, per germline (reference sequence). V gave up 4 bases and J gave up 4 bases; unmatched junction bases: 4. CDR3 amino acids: CASSSGTGFYGYTF. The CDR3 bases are TGTGCCAGCAGTTCCGGGACAGGGTTCTATGGCTACACCTTC.